The 7 T cell receptor beta chains below all came from one sample that was sequenced in a study of T-cell memory formation after mild COVID-19. A single record per CDR3 protein comes from TCRdb applying MiXCR to the 5' RACE reads. Among around 200,000 distinct CDR3 sequences listed, around 15% were seen once. The source material was PBMCs or a T cell subset sorted from them (not recorded which). These receptors came from an adult woman who had mild COVID-19 (a few samples of this study predate the infection). Cell type and time point are not known.

In this sample, this clonotype turned up a few times. V is TRBV5-5 and J is TRBJ2-3, with a tentative D call TRBD1 (6 bases). Per germline, CDR1 SGHKS and CDR2 YYEKEE (reference sequence). The V gene lost 3 bases and the J gene lost 2 bases, with 10 bases spanning the gap. This CDR3 comprises 14 residues. The CDR3: CASSYAGDTDTQYF. The CDR3 DNA follows: TGTGCCAGCAGCTATGCAGGGGACACAGATACGCAGTATTTT.

A few counts support this clonotype. The V gene is TRBV27, the J gene TRBJ1-2, with a weak D call TRBD1 (5 bases). The CDR3 runs to 13 residues. V lost 2 bases and J lost 6, with 10 bases in between. The germline gives CDR1 MNHEY, CDR2 SMNVEV (reference sequence). The CDR3 is CASSLGRANGYTF. In DNA, the CDR3 is TGTGCCAGCAGTTTAGGCAGGGCCAATGGCTACACCTTC.

The genes are TRBV30 and TRBJ2-3; 9 bases line up with TRBD1. Germline V gives CDR1 GTSNPN, CDR2 SVGIG (reference sequence). The CDR3 sequence is 15 residues long. V shed 6 bases, J shed 5 bases, and the junction held 12 bases outside the gene matches. This chain's CDR3 is CACRKGDRDQDTQYF. Written as DNA, the CDR3 is TGTGCCTGCCGGAAGGGGGACAGGGATCAAGATACGCAGTATTTT.

This clonotype was counted once. The chain is built from TRBV18 and TRBJ1-6; possible D gene TRBD1, 5 bases. The CDR3 extends over 16 amino acids. V was shortened by 4 bases and J by 8 bases, with 18 bases between the two germline ends. From germline, CDR1 is KGHSH and CDR2 LQKENI. The CDR3 loop is CASSQYRGTEDSPLHF. CDR3 nucleotides: TGTGCCAGCTCACAGTATCGGGGGACGGAGGATTCACCCCTCCACTTT.

This clonotype was seen a handful of times. The gene calls are TRBV20-1 and TRBJ2-7; tentatively, D is TRBD1 (7 bases). CDR1 is DFQATT and CDR2 is SNEGSKA in the germline V gene (reference sequence). Trimming stripped 6 bases from V and 7 bases from J, with 22 bases between. The CDR3 has 14 amino acids. The CDR3 sequence is CSARRGQRTFEQYF. In nucleotides, the CDR3 is TGCAGTGCCCGGAGGGGACAGAGGACCTTTGAGCAGTACTTC.

This clonotype was picked up a small number of times. The chain uses TRBV29-1 and TRBJ1-5, with 9 bases fitting TRBD1. The CDR3 sequence is 12 residues long. V gave up 5 bases and J gave up 7 bases; unmatched junction bases: 3. Germline V gene sequence: CDR1 SQVTM, CDR2 ANQGSEA. The CDR3 region has the DNA TGCAGCGTTAGGACAGGGGAACAGCCCCAGCATTTT. It encodes CSVRTGEQPQHF.

The CDR3 sequence is CASRTGTGNTGELFF. In DNA, the CDR3 is TGCGCCAGCAGGACCGGGACAGGGAACACCGGGGAGCTGTTTTTT. This rearrangement joins TRBV5-1 to TRBJ2-2; 8 bases are a match to TRBD1. Germline V gene sequence: CDR1 SGHRS, CDR2 YFSETQ. The CDR3 contains 15 residues. The J segment lost 1 base and the V segment lost 5 bases, leaving 4 bases of the junction unmatched.